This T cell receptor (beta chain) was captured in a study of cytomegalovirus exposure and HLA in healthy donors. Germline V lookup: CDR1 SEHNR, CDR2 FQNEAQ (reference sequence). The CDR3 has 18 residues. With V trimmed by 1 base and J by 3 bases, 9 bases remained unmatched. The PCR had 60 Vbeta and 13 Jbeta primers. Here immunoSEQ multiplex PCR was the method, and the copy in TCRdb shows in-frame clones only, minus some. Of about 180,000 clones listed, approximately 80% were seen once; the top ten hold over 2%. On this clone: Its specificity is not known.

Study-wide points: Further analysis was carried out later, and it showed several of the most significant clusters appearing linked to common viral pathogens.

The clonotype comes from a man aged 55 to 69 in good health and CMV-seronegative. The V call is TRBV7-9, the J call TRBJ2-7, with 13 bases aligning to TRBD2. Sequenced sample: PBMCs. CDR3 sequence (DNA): TGTGCCAGCAGCTTAGAACTAGCGGGAGGGCCGTTGCGCTACGAGCAGTACTTC. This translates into CASSLELAGGPLRYEQYF.